Presented here are 22 T cell receptor beta chains from one specimen sequenced in a study of human T cells and chemical hapten exposure (dated by TCRdb to about 2021). The time point label of this sample denotes: patch test 2, 6 weeks after DPC sensitization. The meaning of the sample's treatment or condition label: therapeutic diphenylcyclopropenone sensitization with weekly scalp DPC. Library preparation employed RACE. Sequencing was carried out with a NextSeq 500. In TCRdb, the public reads were trimmed at Q25 with fastp and aligned with MiXCR, with productive beta chains retained. For every CDR3 protein sequence, its rows merge into one entry that carries the most common genes and DNA. The sample table holds about 400,000 distinct CDR3 sequences, of which about 6% were seen once. The ten biggest clones cover roughly 5.4% of the sample. Sample: whole blood, taken in connection with sensitization to the hapten diphenylcyclopropenone (DPC). Receptor source: a woman aged 18-29 years with alopecia areata. Some clones in this sample may be carry-over from other donors' samples.

The chain links TRBV6-1 to TRBJ1-3, with D possibly TRBD1 on 6 matching bases. The length of the CDR3 is 13 residues. The ends were cut back, 8 bases at V and 5 bases at J, with 13 bases in the middle. The V gene's germline CDR1 is MNHNS and CDR2 SASEGT. CDR3 region: CASGRQERNTIYF. CDR3 in DNA: TGTGCCAGCGGGAGACAGGAACGAAACACCATATATTTT.

The chain carries TRBV18 and TRBJ1-1; D perhaps matches TRBD1 (6 bases). The CDR3 consists of 13 residues. Trimming took 5 bases from V and 0 from J, leaving 7 bases between them. From germline, CDR1 is KGHSH and CDR2 LQKENI. CDR3 in amino acids: CASSAGVNTEAFF. For the CDR3, the DNA is TGTGCCAGCTCAGCAGGGGTGAACACTGAAGCTTTCTTT.

This clonotype showed up many times. This chain links TRBV20-1 with TRBJ1-4; TRBD1 agrees at 7 bases. J was trimmed by 8 bases and V by 1 base; bases with no gene match: 4. Per germline, CDR1 DFQATT and CDR2 SNEGSKA (reference sequence). The CDR3 is 13 residues long. The CDR3: CSARGQGNEKLFF. CDR3 bases: TGCAGTGCTAGAGGACAGGGTAACGAAAAACTGTTTTTT.

The gene calls are TRBV6-1 and TRBJ2-1; D not resolved. Germline V lookup: CDR1 MNHNS, CDR2 SASEGT. The CDR3 has 14 amino acids. Trimming removed 2 bases at V and 6 bases at J, with 11 bases between. The CDR3 sequence: CASSESVGSNEQFF. The CDR3 region has the DNA TGTGCCAGCAGTGAATCGGTCGGAAGCAATGAGCAGTTCTTC.

This clonotype was found a few times. The chain couples TRBV7-2 to TRBJ2-3; D gene ambiguous. Trimming shortened V by 3 bases and J by 0 bases, and 7 bases separated the two germline ends. The germline V gene has CDR1 SGHTA and CDR2 FQGNSA. This CDR3 has 14 amino acids. CDR3 loop: CASSFPTSTDTQYF. The CDR3 DNA follows: TGTGCCAGCAGCTTCCCGACAAGCACAGATACGCAGTATTTT.

This clonotype was observed at least ten times. The genes are TRBV20-1 and TRBJ2-3; 7 nucleotides line up with TRBD2. Germline assignment: CDR1 DFQATT and CDR2 SNEGSKA (reference sequence). CDR3 length: 13 amino acids. The CDR3 reads CSPSGASTDTQYF. In DNA form, the CDR3 reads TGCAGCCCAAGCGGGGCCAGCACAGATACGCAGTATTTT.

The genes are TRBV7-2 and TRBJ1-3; TRBD1 matches 9 bases. The CDR3 covers 14 residues. Per germline, CDR1 SGHTA and CDR2 FQGNSA. V shed 4 bases and J 5 bases; nucleotides not matched to a gene: 3. The chain's CDR3 is CASSSDRGRNTIYF. The CDR3 DNA reads TGTGCCAGCAGCTCGGACAGGGGTAGAAACACCATATATTTT.

The chain joins TRBV6-1 to TRBJ1-5; D is unresolved. Germline CDR1 MNHNS, CDR2 SASEGT. With 2 bases removed from V and 7 bases from J, the gap between germline ends came to 6 bases. The CDR3 has 12 amino acids. CDR3 region: CASSELRQPQHF. The CDR3 DNA sequence: TGTGCCAGCAGTGAACTTAGACAGCCCCAGCATTTT.

In its sample, this clonotype was seen a few times. This sequence joins TRBV18 and TRBJ1-1, with D tentatively TRBD1 (5 bases). Germline V gives CDR1 KGHSH, CDR2 LQKENI. The CDR3 loop spans 14 amino acids. Trimming left V 6 bases short and J 0 bases short, with 11 bases between. The CDR3 is CASSGTSMNTEAFF. The CDR3 DNA sequence: TGTGCCAGCTCCGGGACGTCGATGAACACTGAAGCTTTCTTT.

At least ten counts were recorded for this clonotype. The chain couples TRBV7-6 to TRBJ2-2; possibly TRBD2 for D (5 bases). Germline-derived CDR1 and CDR2 are SGHVS and FNYEAQ. The V gene lost 3 bases and the J gene lost 2 bases, with 13 bases spanning the gap. This CDR3 has 16 residues. The CDR3 sequence is CASSLGLAYNTGELFF. The CDR3 DNA sequence: TGTGCCAGCAGCTTGGGTCTAGCTTATAACACCGGGGAGCTGTTTTTT.

The table lists this clonotype with many counts. This chain joins TRBV5-1 and TRBJ1-4; D is uncertain. CDR1 and CDR2 from the germline V gene are SGHRS and YFSETQ. This CDR3 contains 15 residues. The V and J ends lost 2 bases and 1 base respectively, with 9 bases between them. The CDR3 reads CASSFTRGTNEKLFF. As DNA, the CDR3 is TGCGCCAGCAGCTTTACCCGTGGAACTAATGAAAAACTGTTTTTT.

The chain joins TRBV28 to TRBJ1-3; TRBD1 aligns across 8 bases. This CDR3 comprises 15 residues. Unmatched junction bases numbered 4, after V lost 2 bases and J lost 4 bases. Germline-derived CDR1 and CDR2 are MDHEN and SYDVKM. CDR3 nucleotides: TGTGCCAGCAGTTTACAGGGGGCAAAAGGAAACACCATATATTTT. It yields the protein CASSLQGAKGNTIYF.

This clonotype appeared many times. The V and J genes are TRBV6-1 and TRBJ1-5; D not resolved. CDR3 length: 15 residues. Germline CDR1 reads MNHNS; CDR2 reads SASEGT. Trimming took off 2 bases at V and 6 bases at J, with 14 bases between the two ends. CDR3 region: CASSETRAQGQPQHF. As DNA, the CDR3 is TGTGCCAGCAGTGAAACGCGGGCGCAAGGTCAGCCCCAGCATTTT.

The chain couples TRBV6-2 or TRBV6-3 to TRBJ2-1; the D gene is possibly TRBD2 (6 bases). The V gene's germline CDR1 is MNHEY and CDR2 SVGEGT. The CDR3 runs to 13 residues. V lost 2 bases, J lost 9 bases, and 11 bases lay in between. The CDR3 sequence is CASSYTGTVEQFF. CDR3 DNA: TGTGCCAGCAGTTACACCGGGACTGTTGAGCAGTTCTTC.

In its sample, this clonotype was seen many times. The V gene is TRBV27, the J gene TRBJ1-1, with unresolved D. This CDR3 comprises 14 residues. V dropped 6 bases and J dropped 3 bases, with 14 bases sitting between them. The germline CDR1 and CDR2 sequences are MNHEY and SMNVEV (reference sequence). The CDR3 spells CASSAIRTDTEAFF. The CDR3 DNA follows: TGTGCCAGCAGCGCGATCCGGACTGACACTGAAGCTTTCTTT.

The rearrangement uses TRBV6-5 and TRBJ2-7, with 12 nucleotides matching TRBD1. Trimming at V came to 5 bases and at J to 5 bases, leaving 4 bases not matched to a gene. Germline values: CDR1 MNHEY, CDR2 SVGAGI. The CDR3 extends over 14 amino acids. The CDR3 DNA is TGTGCCAGCAGTCGGGACAGGGGGCTCCACGAGCAGTACTTC. Translation: CASSRDRGLHEQYF.

This sequence joins TRBV20-1 and TRBJ2-3; a possible D gene is TRBD2 (5 bases). V lost 5 bases and J 6 bases, leaving 12 bases between the germline ends. Looked up from germline, CDR1 is DFQATT and CDR2 is SNEGSKA (reference sequence). This CDR3 is built from 12 residues. CDR3 sequence reads: CSASSHLDTQYF. Here the CDR3 DNA reads TGCAGTGCTTCTAGCCATTTGGATACGCAGTATTTT.

The chain has TRBV6-5 and TRBJ2-1; TRBD1 is a possible D gene (5 bases). The germline V gene encodes CDR1 MNHEY and CDR2 SVGAGI. This CDR3 has 16 amino acids. Trimming removed 0 bases from V and 4 bases from J, with 13 bases in between. In DNA, the CDR3 is TGTGCCAGCAGTTACTCGATCAGGGCGCCTTACAATGAGCAGTTCTTC. It translates to CASSYSIRAPYNEQFF.

This clonotype has just a few counts. CDR3 nucleotides: TGTGCCAGCCTCAAGGGGGCTAGCACAGATACGCAGTATTTT. It yields the protein CASLKGASTDTQYF. The chain couples TRBV6-2 or TRBV6-3 to TRBJ2-3; TRBD1 aligns across 7 bases. CDR1 is MNHEY, CDR2 SVGEGT, per germline. V gave up 8 bases and J gave up 0 bases; unmatched junction bases: 5. The length of the CDR3 is 14 residues.

V is TRBV10-3 and J is TRBJ2-7; possibly TRBD2 for D (5 bases). This CDR3 spans 14 amino acids. The germline gives CDR1 ENHRY, CDR2 SYGVKD. V was cut by 8 bases and J by 2 bases, with 16 bases left in between. DNA of the CDR3: TGTGCCATCGCGGGCCAGGTTGGAGCCTACGAGCAGTACTTC. Its protein product is CAIAGQVGAYEQYF.

V usage is TRBV29-1 and J usage is TRBJ1-6; 8 bases fit TRBD1. Germline CDR1 is SQVTM and CDR2 is ANQGSEA. The CDR3 runs to 13 residues. J was trimmed by 7 bases and V by 8 bases; bases with no gene match: 7. The CDR3 protein is CSHDRGENSPLHF. The CDR3 DNA reads as TGCAGCCACGACAGGGGCGAAAATTCACCCCTCCACTTT.

CDR3 residues: CASSMKQGVVNTEAFF. The CDR3 DNA follows: TGTGCCAGCAGTATGAAGCAGGGGGTGGTGAACACTGAAGCTTTCTTT. The chain recombines TRBV27 with TRBJ1-1; 7 nucleotides agree with TRBD1. The germline V gene has CDR1 MNHEY and CDR2 SMNVEV (reference sequence). This CDR3 spans 16 amino acids. J was trimmed by 0 bases and V by 5 bases; bases with no gene match: 9.